A selection of T cell receptor beta chains follows, all from one sample in a study of response to subunit inactivated influenza vaccine. From the RT-PCR reads, TCRdb called clonotypes with MiXCR, one entry per CDR3 protein. The sample carries over 150,000 distinct CDR3 sequences, about 10% recorded once. The source material was CD8+ T cells sorted from PBMCs, sampled less than 30 months after vaccination. These receptors all come from a man between 50 and 69 years old who received an inactivated influenza vaccine. Both conserved end residues are part of each CDR3. D genes are given only for firm matches. Expanded clones get a size class; other rows say once, few or many, or leave the size out.

abundance,d_gene,j_gene,v_gene,CDR3nt,CDR3aa
few,TRBD1,TRBJ1-1,TRBV13,TGTGCCAGCAGCGTAGGGGACAGGGGAACTGAAGCTTTCTTT,CASSVGDRGTEAFF
many,-,TRBJ1-1,TRBV10-2,TGCGCCACCACTATGGGGGATCACACTGAAGCTTTCTTT,CATTMGDHTEAFF
few,-,TRBJ2-7,TRBV6-1,TGTGCCAGCAGTGAAGAGACAGGGAGGACCTACGAGCAGTACTTC,CASSEETGRTYEQYF
-,TRBD1,TRBJ1-5,TRBV15,TGTGCCACCAGCAGAGATGGGACAGTCAATCAGCCCCAGCATTTT,CATSRDGTVNQPQHF
few,TRBD2,TRBJ2-1,TRBV5-1,TGCGCCAGCAGCTTGAGCTCCGGGGGGTATGAGCAGTTCTTC,CASSLSSGGYEQFF
many,-,TRBJ2-1,TRBV12-3/TRBV12-4,TGTGCCAGCAGCCTCTATGGCAATGAGCAGTTCTTC,CASSLYGNEQFF
-,-,TRBJ1-1,TRBV6-1,TGTGCCAGCAGTGAAACGGGCACTGAAGCTTTCTTT,CASSETGTEAFF
-,TRBD1,TRBJ2-7,TRBV6-2/TRBV6-3,TGTGCCAGCAGTTACTACGGGACAGCGTCGAGTCCCTACGAGCAGTACTTC,CASSYYGTASSPYEQYF
few,-,TRBJ2-1,TRBV7-3,TGTGCCAGCAGCTTAATGAGTCCCGGACAGAGCTCCTACAATGAGCAGTTCTTC,CASSLMSPGQSSYNEQFF
few,-,TRBJ1-1,TRBV19,TGTGCCAGTAGTACAGGCTACTTTACTGACACTGAAGCTTTCTTT,CASSTGYFTDTEAFF
few,-,TRBJ2-1,TRBV13,TGTGCCAGCCGGGGGCCCTCTAGTATCTATGAGCAGTTCTTC,CASRGPSSIYEQFF
-,TRBD2,TRBJ2-5,TRBV7-8,TGTGCCAGCAGCCCGGGGACTAGCGGGAGTAAGACCCAGTACTTC,CASSPGTSGSKTQYF
-,-,TRBJ2-5,TRBV2,TGTGCCAGCAGCGGGGCCTCCGGGGAGACCCAGTACTTC,CASSGASGETQYF
few,-,TRBJ2-7,TRBV6-1,TGTGCCAGCAGTGAAGATCGGGGGCGTCTTAACGAGCAGTACTTC,CASSEDRGRLNEQYF
few,TRBD1,TRBJ2-1,TRBV13,TGTGCCAGCAGCTCCCGGGACAGGGGGCTAACCAATGAGCAGTTCTTC,CASSSRDRGLTNEQFF